This T cell receptor beta chain was profiled in a study of T cell repertoires in cytomegalovirus infection. Study context: CMV epitopes that were recently identified and HLA-C-restricted were used alongside well-studied HLA-B-restricted ones.

CDR3 length: 14 residues. The ends lost 6 bases at V and 5 bases at J; junction bases unmatched: 7. Germline V CDR1 and CDR2: LNHDA, SQIVND (reference sequence). In its sample, this clonotype was seen many times. Its antigen remains unidentified. From the reads, TCRdb called clonotypes with MiXCR, one entry per CDR3 protein. The sample lists around 710,000 distinct CDR3 sequences, almost 30% seen once, with 10% to 15% in the top ten. This chain joins TRBV19 and TRBJ1-1, with 9 bases aligning to TRBD1. This clonotype was obtained from a human donor in good health (CMV status not recorded). Some clones in this sample may be carry-over from other donors' samples. The input for sequencing was cultured CD8+ T cells from PBMCs, taken from culture after CMV antigen stimulation. DNA of the CDR3: TGTGCCAGTAGCGCGGGACAGGGTAATACTGAAGCTTTCTTT. Its protein is CASSAGQGNTEAFF.